Sequencing of this TCR beta chain was carried out in a study of CD8+ T cells in alopecia areata. Study-level background: Treated patients were given oral tofacitinib, which was dosed at 5 to 10 mg twice daily.

After isolation, RNA underwent reverse transcription to generate cDNA as the sequencing template. Profiling relied on immunoSEQ multiplex PCR, and the TCRdb table lists in-frame clones only, not all of them. The sample shows about 270,000 clones, approximately 60% of them seen only once. Treatment meaning: oral pan-JAK inhibitor, 5-10 mg twice daily. This clonotype was obtained from a human donor with alopecia areata. The sequences come from CD4+ T cells sorted from blood, collected around week 54, from a patient treated with tofacitinib.

CDR3 nucleotide sequence: TGTGCCCTCGGCAGGAGGAACACCGGGGAGCTGTTTTTT. As protein: CALGRRNTGELFF. The chain joins TRBV5-6 to TRBJ2-2; D gene uncertain. Trimming left V 10 bases short and J 1 base short, with 11 bases between. Looked up from germline, CDR1 is SGHDT and CDR2 is YYEEEE. This CDR3 spans 13 amino acids.